Below are 11 T cell receptor beta chains sequenced from a single sample in a study of STAT5B mutations in CD4+ large granular lymphocyte leukemia. Assay: immunoSEQ multiplex PCR; the TCRdb copy retains only in-frame clones and omits some. The repertoire holds about 29,000 clones, with around 80% as singletons. Sequenced input: CD4+ T cells from blood buffy coats. These receptors all stem from a human donor in good health.

The rearrangement joins TRBV6-1 to TRBJ1-2, with 7 bases that match TRBD1. The CDR3 consists of 14 residues. Germline V gene lookup returns CDR1 MNHNS and CDR2 SASEGT. Trimming at V came to 9 bases and at J to 0 bases, leaving 7 bases not matched to a gene. The CDR3 DNA reads TGTGCCAGTCTTACGGGACAGACTAACTATGGCTACACCTTC. It specifies CASLTGQTNYGYTF.

In its sample, this clone was seen once. The CDR3 nucleotides read TGTGCCAGTAGTATAGATCCGGCAGTTGAAGCTTTCTTT. It is translated as CASSIDPAVEAFF. The gene calls are TRBV19 and TRBJ1-1; no firm D call. The CDR3 contains 13 residues. CDR1 and CDR2 (germline): LNHDA, SQIVND (reference sequence). The V end lost 0 bases, the J end lost 7 bases, and 9 bases lay between the germline ends.

Only a few counts were recorded for this clone. The rearrangement uses TRBV6-5 and TRBJ2-7; 9 bases match TRBD2. Trimming took 2 bases from V and 1 from J; bases not matched to a gene: 3. CDR3 length equals 15 residues. The germline V gene encodes CDR1 MNHEY and CDR2 SVGAGI. CDR3: CASSYGGGVSYEQYF. The CDR3, as DNA: TGTGCCAGCAGTTACGGCGGGGGGGTGTCCTACGAGCAGTACTTC.

The gene calls are TRBV6-5 and TRBJ2-7; a possible D gene is TRBD2 (5 bases). The ends were cut back, 4 bases at V and 7 bases at J, with 8 bases in the middle. The length of the CDR3 is 11 residues. Germline loops: CDR1 MNHEY, CDR2 SVGAGI. The CDR3 region is CASSSGREQYF. CDR3 bases: TGTGCCAGCAGTTCTGGGAGAGAGCAGTACTTC.

V is TRBV6-5 and J is TRBJ1-1; D gene uncertain. V lost 7 bases and J lost 6, with 18 bases in between. Germline CDR1 reads MNHEY; CDR2 reads SVGAGI. The length of the CDR3 is 14 residues. The CDR3 DNA sequence: TGTGCCAGCACCCCGGCGGGAGGGTTGGCTGAAGCTTTCTTT. Translated: CASTPAGGLAEAFF.

This clone has only one observation. This chain joins TRBV13 and TRBJ2-3; D might be TRBD1 or TRBD2, each matching 5 bases. With 5 bases removed from V and 6 bases from J, the gap between germline ends came to 15 bases. The CDR3 is made up of 14 amino acids. CDR1 PRHDT and CDR2 FYEKMQ come from the germline V gene (reference sequence). CDR3 bases: TGTGCCAGCAGCATCGGGACCCAGGGTGATACGCAGTATTTT. Translation: CASSIGTQGDTQYF.

The CDR3 DNA follows: TGTGCCACCAGCAGAGGACAGTCTGAAAAACTGTTTTTT. As protein: CATSRGQSEKLFF. The genes are TRBV15 and TRBJ1-4; D perhaps matches TRBD1 (5 bases). Germline values: CDR1 LNHNV, CDR2 YYDKDF (reference sequence). Trimming removed 1 base from V and 7 bases from J, with 7 bases in between. The CDR3 totals 13 residues.

The V call is TRBV11-2, the J call TRBJ2-1; TRBD2 matches 14 bases. The CDR3 covers 15 residues. With 5 bases clipped from V and 5 bases from J, the junction kept 2 bases outside the gene matches. Germline V gene sequence: CDR1 SGHAT, CDR2 FQNNGV. In DNA, the CDR3 is TGTGCCAGCAGCACGGGACTAGCGGGGGACAATGAGCAGTTCTTC. Its translation: CASSTGLAGDNEQFF.

In its sample, this clone was seen a few times. The chain uses TRBV10-3 and TRBJ1-1; D is perhaps TRBD1 (5 bases). The CDR3 spans 16 residues. Germline V CDR1 and CDR2: ENHRY, SYGVKD. The germline V and J ends were trimmed by 3 bases and 1 base, with 15 bases remaining between them. The CDR3 DNA follows: TGTGCCATCAGTGACCGGACACCGTACTGGAACACTGAAGCTTTCTTT. This translates into CAISDRTPYWNTEAFF.

V is TRBV27 and J is TRBJ1-2; 7 bases are shared with TRBD1. Germline V gene data show CDR1 as MNHEY and CDR2 as SMNVEV (reference sequence). Unmatched junction bases numbered 12, after V lost 6 bases and J lost 8 bases. This CDR3 is built from 14 residues. The CDR3 region has the DNA TGTGCCAGCAGGAAAGTACAGGGGTATGGAGGCTACACCTTC. This encodes CASRKVQGYGGYTF.

This clone was counted between two and nine times. The chain is built from TRBV28 and TRBJ2-7; D not resolved. The CDR3 sequence is 15 residues long. Trimming shortened V by 4 bases and J by 1 base, and 14 bases separated the two germline ends. Germline V gene data show CDR1 as MDHEN and CDR2 as SYDVKM. CDR3 sequence: CASSSLADGSYEQYF. The CDR3 region has the DNA TGTGCCAGCAGTTCTCTGGCGGACGGATCCTACGAGCAGTACTTC.